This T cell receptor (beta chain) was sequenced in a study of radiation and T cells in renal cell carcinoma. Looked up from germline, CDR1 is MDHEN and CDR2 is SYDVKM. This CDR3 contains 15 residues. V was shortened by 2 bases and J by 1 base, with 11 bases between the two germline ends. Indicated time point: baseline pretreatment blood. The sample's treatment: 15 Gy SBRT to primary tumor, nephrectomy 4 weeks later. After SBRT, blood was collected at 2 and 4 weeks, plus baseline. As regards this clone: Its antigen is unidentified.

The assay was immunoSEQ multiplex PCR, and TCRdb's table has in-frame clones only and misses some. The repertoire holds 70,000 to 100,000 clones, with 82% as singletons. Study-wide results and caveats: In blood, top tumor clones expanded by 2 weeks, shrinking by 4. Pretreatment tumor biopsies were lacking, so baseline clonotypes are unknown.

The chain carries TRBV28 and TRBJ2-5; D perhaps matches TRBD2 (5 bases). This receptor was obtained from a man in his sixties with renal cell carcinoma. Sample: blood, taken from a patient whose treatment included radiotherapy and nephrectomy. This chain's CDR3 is CASSLPGSGQETQYF. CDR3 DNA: TGTGCCAGCAGTTTACCGGGGTCAGGCCAAGAGACCCAGTACTTC.